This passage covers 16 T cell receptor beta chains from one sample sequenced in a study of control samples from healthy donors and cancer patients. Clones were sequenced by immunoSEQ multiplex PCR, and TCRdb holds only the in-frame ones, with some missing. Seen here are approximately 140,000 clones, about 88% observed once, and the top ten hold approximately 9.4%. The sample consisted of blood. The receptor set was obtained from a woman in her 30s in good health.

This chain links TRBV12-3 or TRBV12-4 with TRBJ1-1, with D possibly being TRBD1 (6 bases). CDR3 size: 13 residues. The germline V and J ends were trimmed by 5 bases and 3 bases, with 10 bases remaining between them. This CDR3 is CASSPRTDTEAFF. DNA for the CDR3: TGTGCCAGCAGTCCCCGGACAGACACTGAAGCTTTCTTT.

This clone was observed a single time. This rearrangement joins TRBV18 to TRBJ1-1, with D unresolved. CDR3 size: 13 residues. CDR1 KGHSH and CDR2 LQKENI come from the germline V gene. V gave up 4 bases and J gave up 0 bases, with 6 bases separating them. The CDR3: CASSQALNTEAFF. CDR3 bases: TGTGCCAGCTCACAGGCGCTGAACACTGAAGCTTTCTTT. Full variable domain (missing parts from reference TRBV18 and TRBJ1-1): NAGVMQNPRHLVRRRGQEARLRCSPMKGHSHVYWYRQLPEEGLKFMVYLQKENIIDESGMPKERFSAEFPKEGPSILRIQQVVRGDSAAYFCASSQALNTEAFFGQGTRLTVV.

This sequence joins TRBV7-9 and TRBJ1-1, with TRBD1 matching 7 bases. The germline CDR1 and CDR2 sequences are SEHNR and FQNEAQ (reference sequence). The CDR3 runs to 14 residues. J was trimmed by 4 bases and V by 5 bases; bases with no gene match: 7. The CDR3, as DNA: TGTGCCAGCAGCGGATCAGGGGGTTTCACTGAAGCTTTCTTT. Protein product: CASSGSGGFTEAFF.

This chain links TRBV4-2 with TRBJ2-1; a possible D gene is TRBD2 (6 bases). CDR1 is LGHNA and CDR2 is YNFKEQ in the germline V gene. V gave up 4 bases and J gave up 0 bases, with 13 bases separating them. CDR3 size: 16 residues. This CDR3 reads CASSLRLESSYNEQFF. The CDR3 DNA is TGTGCCAGCAGCCTTCGACTAGAGAGCTCCTACAATGAGCAGTTCTTC.

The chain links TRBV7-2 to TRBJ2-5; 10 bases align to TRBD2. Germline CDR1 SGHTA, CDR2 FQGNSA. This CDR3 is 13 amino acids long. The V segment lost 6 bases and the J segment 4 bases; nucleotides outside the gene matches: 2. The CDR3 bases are TGTGCCAGCAGGCTAGCGGGAGTAGAGACCCAGTACTTC. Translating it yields CASRLAGVETQYF.

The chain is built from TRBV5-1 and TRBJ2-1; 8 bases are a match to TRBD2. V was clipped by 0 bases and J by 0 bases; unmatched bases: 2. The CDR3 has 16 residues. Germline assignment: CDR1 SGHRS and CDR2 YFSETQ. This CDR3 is CASSLGAGGSYNEQFF. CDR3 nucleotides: TGCGCCAGCAGCTTGGGGGCGGGAGGCTCCTACAATGAGCAGTTCTTC.

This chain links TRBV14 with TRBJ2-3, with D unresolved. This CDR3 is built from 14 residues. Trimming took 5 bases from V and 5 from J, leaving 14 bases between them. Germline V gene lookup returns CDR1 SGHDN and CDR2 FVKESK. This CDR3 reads CASSLNFRRDTQYF. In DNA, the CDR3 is TGTGCCAGCAGCTTAAATTTCCGGCGAGATACGCAGTATTTT.

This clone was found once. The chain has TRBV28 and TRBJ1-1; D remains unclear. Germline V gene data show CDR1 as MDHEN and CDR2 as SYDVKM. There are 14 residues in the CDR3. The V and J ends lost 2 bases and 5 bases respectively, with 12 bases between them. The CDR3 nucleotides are TGTGCCAGCAGTTTAGTGAGAGTGGGGACTGAAGCTTTCTTT. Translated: CASSLVRVGTEAFF.

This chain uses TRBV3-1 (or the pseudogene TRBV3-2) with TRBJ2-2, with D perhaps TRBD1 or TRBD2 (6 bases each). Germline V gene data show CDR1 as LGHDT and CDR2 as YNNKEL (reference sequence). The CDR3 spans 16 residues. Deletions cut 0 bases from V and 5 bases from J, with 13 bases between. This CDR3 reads CASSQDRGRGTGELFF. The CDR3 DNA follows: TGTGCCAGCAGCCAAGATCGGGGGCGGGGAACCGGGGAGCTGTTTTTT.

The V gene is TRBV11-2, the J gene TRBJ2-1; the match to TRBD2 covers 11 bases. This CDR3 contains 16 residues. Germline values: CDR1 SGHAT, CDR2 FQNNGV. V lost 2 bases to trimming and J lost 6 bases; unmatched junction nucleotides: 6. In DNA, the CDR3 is TGTGCCAGCAGCTTATCTCTAGCGGGGGGTCGCAATGAGCAGTTCTTC. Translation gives CASSLSLAGGRNEQFF.

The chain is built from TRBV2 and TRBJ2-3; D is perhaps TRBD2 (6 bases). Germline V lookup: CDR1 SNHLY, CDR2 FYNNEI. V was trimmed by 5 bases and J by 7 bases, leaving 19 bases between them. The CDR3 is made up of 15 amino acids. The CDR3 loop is CASSIEGIADYTQYF. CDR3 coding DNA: TGTGCCAGCAGTATCGAAGGGATAGCGGACTATACGCAGTATTTT.

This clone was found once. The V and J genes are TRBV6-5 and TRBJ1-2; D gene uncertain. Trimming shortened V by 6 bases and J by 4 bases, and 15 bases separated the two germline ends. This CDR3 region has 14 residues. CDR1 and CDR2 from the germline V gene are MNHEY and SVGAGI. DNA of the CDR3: TGTGCCAGCAGATATGAACCGATGGGCTATGGCTACACCTTC. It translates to CASRYEPMGYGYTF.

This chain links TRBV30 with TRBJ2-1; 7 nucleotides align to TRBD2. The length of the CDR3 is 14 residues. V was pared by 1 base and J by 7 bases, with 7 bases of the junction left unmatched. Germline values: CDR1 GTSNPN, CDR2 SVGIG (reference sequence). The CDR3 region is CAWSAGGETNEQFF. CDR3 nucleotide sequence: TGTGCCTGGAGTGCTGGGGGGGAGACAAATGAGCAGTTCTTC. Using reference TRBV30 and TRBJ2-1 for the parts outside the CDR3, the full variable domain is SQTIHQWPATLVQPVGSPLSLECTVEGTSNPNLYWYRQAAGRGLQLLFYSVGIGQISSEVPQNLSASRPQDRQFILSSKKLLLSDSGFYLCAWSAGGETNEQFFGPGTRLTVL.

CDR3 nucleotides: TGCAGCGTTGAGTTAGGGGGATCGGATGGCTACACCTTC. Translating gives CSVELGGSDGYTF. V is TRBV29-1 and J is TRBJ1-2, with a tentative D call TRBD1 (6 bases). Germline V gene data show CDR1 as SQVTM and CDR2 as ANQGSEA. The V end lost 3 bases, the J end lost 6 bases, and 14 bases lay between the germline ends. This CDR3 is 13 amino acids long.

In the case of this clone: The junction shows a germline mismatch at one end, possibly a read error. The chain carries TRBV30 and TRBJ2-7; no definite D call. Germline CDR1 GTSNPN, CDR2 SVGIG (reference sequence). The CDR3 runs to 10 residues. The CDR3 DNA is TGTGCCTGGAGTGTCCACGAGCAGTGCTTC. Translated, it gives CAWSVHEQCF.

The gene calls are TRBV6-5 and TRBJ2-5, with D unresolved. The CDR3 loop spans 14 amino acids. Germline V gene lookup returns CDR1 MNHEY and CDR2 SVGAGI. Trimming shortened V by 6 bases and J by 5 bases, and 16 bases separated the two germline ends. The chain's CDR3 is CASSPNPGRETQYF. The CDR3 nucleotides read TGTGCCAGCAGCCCGAACCCCGGTCGGGAGACCCAGTACTTC.